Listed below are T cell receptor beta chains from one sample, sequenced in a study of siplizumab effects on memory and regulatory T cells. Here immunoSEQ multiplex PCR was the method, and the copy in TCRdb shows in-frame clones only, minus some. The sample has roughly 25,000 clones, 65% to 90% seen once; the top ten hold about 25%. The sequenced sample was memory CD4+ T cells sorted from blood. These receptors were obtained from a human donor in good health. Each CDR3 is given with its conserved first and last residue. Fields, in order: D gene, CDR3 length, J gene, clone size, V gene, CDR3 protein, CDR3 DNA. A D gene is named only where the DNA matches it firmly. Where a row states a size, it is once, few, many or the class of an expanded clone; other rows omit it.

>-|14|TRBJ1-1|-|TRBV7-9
CASSLQGGGTEAFF
TGTGCCAGCAGCTTGCAGGGCGGCGGCACTGAAGCTTTCTTT
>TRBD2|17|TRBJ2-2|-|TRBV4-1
CASRHPTSGRAPGELFF
TGCGCCAGCAGGCACCCTACTAGCGGGAGGGCCCCCGGGGAGCTGTTTTTT
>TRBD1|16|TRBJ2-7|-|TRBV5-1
CASSLGGQITSYEQYF
TGCGCCAGCAGCTTGGGGGGACAGATAACTTCCTACGAGCAGTACTTC
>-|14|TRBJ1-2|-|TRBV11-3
CASSPSGRGYGYTF
TGTGCCAGCAGCCCCTCCGGCAGGGGCTATGGCTACACCTTC
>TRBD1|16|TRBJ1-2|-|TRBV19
CASRWGGQGSNYGYTF
TGTGCCAGTAGGTGGGGTGGACAGGGCTCTAACTATGGCTACACCTTC
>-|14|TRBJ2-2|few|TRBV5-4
CASSPLQNTGELFF
TGTGCCAGCAGCCCCTTACAGAACACCGGGGAGCTGTTTTTT
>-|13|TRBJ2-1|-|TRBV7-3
CASSSSDYNEQFF
TGTGCCAGCAGCTCCTCGGATTACAATGAGCAGTTCTTC
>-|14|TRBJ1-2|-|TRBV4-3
CASSQEGDGIGNTF
TGCGCCAGCAGCCAAGAGGGAGATGGGATTGGAAACACCTTC
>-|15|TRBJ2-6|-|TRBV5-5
CASSLDFSGANVLTF
TGTGCCAGCAGCTTGGATTTCTCTGGGGCCAACGTCCTGACTTTC
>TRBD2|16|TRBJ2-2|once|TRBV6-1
CASSDPSGGTLGELFF
TGTGCCAGCAGTGACCCTAGCGGGGGGACACTCGGGGAGCTGTTTTTT
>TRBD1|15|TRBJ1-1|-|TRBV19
CASSVTGTGNTEAFF
TGTGCCAGTAGTGTAACCGGGACAGGGAACACTGAAGCTTTCTTT
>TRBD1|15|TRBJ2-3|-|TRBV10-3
CAITTGQGSTDTQYF
TGTGCCATCACTACTGGACAGGGCAGCACAGATACGCAGTATTTT
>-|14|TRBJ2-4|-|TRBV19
CASTELGAKNIQYF
TGTGCCAGCACGGAACTGGGGGCCAAAAACATTCAGTACTTC
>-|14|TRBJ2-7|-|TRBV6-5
CASTSRENSYEQYF
TGTGCCAGCACTTCTAGGGAGAACTCCTACGAGCAGTACTTC
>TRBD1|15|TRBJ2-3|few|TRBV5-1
CASSWTGMGTDTQYF
TGCGCCAGCAGCTGGACAGGGATGGGTACAGATACGCAGTATTTT
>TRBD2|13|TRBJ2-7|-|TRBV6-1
CASRSGRGYEQYF
TGTGCCAGCCGTAGCGGGAGGGGTTACGAGCAGTACTTC
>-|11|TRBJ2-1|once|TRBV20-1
CSASIYNEQFF
TGCAGTGCTAGCATATACAATGAGCAGTTCTTC
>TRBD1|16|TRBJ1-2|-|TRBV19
CASSPGIDREKRIYTF
TGTGCCAGTAGTCCGGGGATAGACAGGGAAAAAAGGATCTACACCTTC
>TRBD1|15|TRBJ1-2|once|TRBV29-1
CSVSGRTGANYGYTF
TGCAGCGTCTCGGGGCGGACAGGGGCAAACTATGGCTACACCTTC
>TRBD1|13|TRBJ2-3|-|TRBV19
CAVRGQGIDTQYF
TGTGCCGTCCGGGGACAGGGGATAGATACGCAGTATTTT
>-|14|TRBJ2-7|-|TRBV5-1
CASSRGGSSYEQYF
TGCGCCAGCAGCAGGGGGGGCAGCTCCTACGAGCAGTACTTC
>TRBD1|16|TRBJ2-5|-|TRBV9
CASSVAGTGLQETQYF
TGTGCCAGCAGCGTAGCAGGGACAGGACTACAAGAGACCCAGTACTTC
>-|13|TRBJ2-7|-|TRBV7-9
CASSLGHGYEQYF
TGTGCCAGCAGCTTAGGGCATGGGTACGAGCAGTACTTC
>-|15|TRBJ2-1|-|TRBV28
CASSFSGNGFYEQFF
TGTGCCAGCAGTTTTTCGGGGAACGGTTTCTATGAGCAGTTCTTC
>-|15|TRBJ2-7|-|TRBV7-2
CASRTSGLETYEQYF
TGTGCCAGCAGAACCTCGGGACTGGAAACCTACGAGCAGTACTTC
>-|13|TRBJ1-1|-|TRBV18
CASSSNRNTEAFF
TGTGCCAGCTCATCCAACAGAAACACTGAAGCTTTCTTT
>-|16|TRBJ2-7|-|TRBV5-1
CASSKGLGGGIYEQYF
TGCGCCAGCAGCAAGGGATTAGGGGGAGGGATCTACGAGCAGTACTTC
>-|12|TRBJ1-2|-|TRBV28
CASSLQGFGYTF
TGTGCCAGCAGTTTGCAGGGGTTTGGCTACACCTTC
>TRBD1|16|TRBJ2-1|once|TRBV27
CASSPWGTGGRNEQFF
TGTGCCAGCAGTCCATGGGGGACAGGGGGCCGCAATGAGCAGTTCTTC
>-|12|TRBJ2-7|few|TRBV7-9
CASSLAAGEQYF
TGTGCCAGCAGCTTAGCTGCAGGCGAGCAGTACTTC
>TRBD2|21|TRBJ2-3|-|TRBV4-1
CASSQDRGRTSGRALSDTQYF
TGCGCCAGCAGCCAAGATAGAGGGAGGACTAGCGGGAGGGCTTTATCAGATACGCAGTATTTT
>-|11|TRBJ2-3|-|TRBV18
CASSARDTQYF
TGTGCCAGCTCAGCGCGCGATACGCAGTATTTT
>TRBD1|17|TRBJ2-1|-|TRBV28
CASSHQLGQGPYNEQFF
TGTGCCAGCAGCCATCAACTGGGACAGGGGCCTTACAATGAGCAGTTCTTC
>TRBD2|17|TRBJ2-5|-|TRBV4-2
CASSQEFPGGGQETQYF
TGTGCCAGCAGCCAAGAATTCCCGGGAGGGGGCCAAGAGACCCAGTACTTC
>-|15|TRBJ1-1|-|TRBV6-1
CASSEGRGLNTEAFF
TGTGCCAGCAGTGAAGGGAGAGGGTTGAACACTGAAGCTTTCTTT
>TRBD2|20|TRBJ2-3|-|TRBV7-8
CASSLIGMTSGRASTDTQYF
TGTGCCAGCAGCTTAATTGGGATGACTAGCGGGAGGGCTAGCACAGATACGCAGTATTTT
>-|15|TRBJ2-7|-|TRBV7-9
CASSSGDTRRGEQYF
TGTGCCAGCAGCTCCGGGGACACACGAAGGGGCGAGCAGTACTTC
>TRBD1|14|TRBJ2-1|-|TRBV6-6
CASSRRTGNNEQFF
TGTGCCAGCAGTCGACGGACAGGGAACAATGAGCAGTTCTTC
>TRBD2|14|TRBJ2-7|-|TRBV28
CASSRSGSSYEQYF
TGTGCCAGCAGCCGGAGCGGGAGCTCCTACGAGCAGTACTTC
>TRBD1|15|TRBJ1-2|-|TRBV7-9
CASSQRTGNDYGYTF
TGTGCCAGCAGCCAAAGGACAGGGAATGACTATGGCTACACCTTC
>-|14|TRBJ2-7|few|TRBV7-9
CASSFDSYGGEQYF
TGTGCCAGCAGCTTTGACTCGTACGGAGGCGAGCAGTACTTC
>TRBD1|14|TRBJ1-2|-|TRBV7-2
CASSARQGLEGYTF
TGTGCCAGCAGCGCGCGACAGGGGTTGGAGGGCTACACCTTC
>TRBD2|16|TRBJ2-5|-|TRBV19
CASSILPGLVIETQYF
TGTGCCAGTAGTATACTCCCGGGACTAGTGATAGAGACCCAGTACTTC
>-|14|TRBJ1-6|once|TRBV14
CASSVWGGDSPLHF
TGTGCCAGCAGCGTCTGGGGGGGCGATTCACCCCTCCACTTT
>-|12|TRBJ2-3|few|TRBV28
CASSLRADTQYF
TGTGCCAGCAGTTTACGGGCAGATACGCAGTATTTT
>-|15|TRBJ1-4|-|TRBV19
CASTPARGYNEKLFF
TGTGCCAGTACCCCGGCCAGGGGTTATAATGAAAAACTGTTTTTT
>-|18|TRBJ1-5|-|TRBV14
CASSPPQVSWQDNQPQHF
TGTGCCAGCAGCCCACCCCAGGTGAGCTGGCAGGACAATCAGCCCCAGCATTTT
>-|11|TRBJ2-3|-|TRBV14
CASSQVDTQYF
TGTGCCAGCAGCCAAGTGGATACGCAGTATTTT
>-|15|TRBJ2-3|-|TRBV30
CAWSVPDMGTDTQYF
TGTGCCTGGAGTGTACCGGACATGGGGACAGATACGCAGTATTTT
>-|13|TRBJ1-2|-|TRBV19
CASSIDRNYGYTF
TGTGCCAGTAGTATAGACAGGAACTATGGCTACACCTTC
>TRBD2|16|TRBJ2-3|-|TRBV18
CASSRQLAGETDTQYF
TGTGCCAGCTCACGTCAACTAGCGGGAGAAACAGATACGCAGTATTTT